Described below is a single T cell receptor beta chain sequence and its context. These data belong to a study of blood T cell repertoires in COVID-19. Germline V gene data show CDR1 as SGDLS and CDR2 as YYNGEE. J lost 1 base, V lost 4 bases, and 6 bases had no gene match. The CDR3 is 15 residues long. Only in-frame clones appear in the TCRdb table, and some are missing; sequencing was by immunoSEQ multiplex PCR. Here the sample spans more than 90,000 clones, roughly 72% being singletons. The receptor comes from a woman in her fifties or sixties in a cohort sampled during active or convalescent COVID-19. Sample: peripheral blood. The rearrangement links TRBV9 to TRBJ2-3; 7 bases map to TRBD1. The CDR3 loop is CASSTRQGGTDTQYF. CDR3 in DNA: TGTGCCAGCAGCACCCGACAGGGAGGCACAGATACGCAGTATTTT.